Described below is a single TCR beta chain sequence and its context. Produced via immunoSEQ multiplex PCR; TCRdb's table is partial and in-frame only. The sample records tens of thousands of clones, roughly 80% being singletons. This entry comes from a study of radiotherapy plus CTLA-4 blockade in lung cancer. Focal radiation was given together with CTLA-4 blockade (ipilimumab) to patients with chemo-refractory metastatic non-small-cell lung cancer. V was clipped by 5 bases and J by 8 bases; unmatched bases: 5. Germline CDR1 and CDR2: SEHNR and FQNEAQ (reference sequence). CDR3 length equals 14 residues.

The receptor was isolated from a human donor with non-small cell lung cancer who had stable disease on radiotherapy plus ipilimumab. The rearrangement uses TRBV7-9 and TRBJ1-4; 10 bases are shared with TRBD1. The sample was peripheral blood, taken from a patient treated with radiotherapy plus ipilimumab. The CDR3 nucleotides are TGTGCCAGCAGCATGGGGACAGGGGACGAAAAACTGTTTTTT. Translation gives CASSMGTGDEKLFF.